The 31 T cell receptor beta chains below were found in one sample sequenced in a study of T-cell memory formation after mild COVID-19. TCRdb reprocessed the 5' RACE reads via MiXCR and lists one record per CDR3 protein. This table has 300,000 to 400,000 distinct CDR3 sequences, more than 15% appearing once. Sequences were obtained from PBMCs or a T cell subset sorted from them (not recorded which). The receptors here all came from a man younger than 35 who had mild COVID-19 (a few samples of this study predate the infection). Cell type and time point are not known.

This chain uses TRBV7-3 with TRBJ2-1, with TRBD2 matching 10 bases. The length of the CDR3 is 15 residues. Losses at the gene ends were 4 bases for V and 9 bases for J; bases not matched to a gene: 9. Germline loops: CDR1 SGHTA, CDR2 FQGTGA. CDR3 loop: CASSSPAGGPSEQFF. In DNA form, the CDR3 reads TGTGCCAGCAGCTCTCCAGCGGGGGGGCCGAGTGAGCAGTTCTTC.

The V call is TRBV5-1, the J call TRBJ2-3; TRBD2 matches 10 bases. The CDR3 runs 16 residues. The V segment lost 0 bases and the J segment 5 bases; nucleotides outside the gene matches: 6. Germline CDR1 is SGHRS and CDR2 is YFSETQ. CDR3 coding DNA: TGCGCCAGCAGCTTGGGGCTAGCGGGGGCTGAAGATACGCAGTATTTT. This translates into CASSLGLAGAEDTQYF.

This clonotype was picked up many times. The chain recombines TRBV7-9 with TRBJ2-3, with TRBD2 matching over 10 bases. The CDR3 is 17 amino acids. CDR1 is SEHNR and CDR2 is FQNEAQ in the germline V gene (reference sequence). V shed 1 base, J shed 1 base, and the junction held 5 bases outside the gene matches. The CDR3 spells CASSLVGTSGGTDTQYF. CDR3 bases: TGTGCCAGCAGCTTAGTCGGAACTAGCGGGGGCACAGATACGCAGTATTTT.

This clonotype was seen ten or more times. V usage is TRBV24-1 and J usage is TRBJ2-1; 10 positions match TRBD1. Germline CDR1 and CDR2: KGHDR and SFDVKD. V shed 2 bases and J 6 bases; nucleotides not matched to a gene: 6. The CDR3 has 16 amino acids. CDR3 region: CATSDYRDRGSNEQFF. In DNA, the CDR3 is TGTGCCACCAGTGATTACCGGGACAGGGGTTCCAATGAGCAGTTCTTC.

This clonotype was seen a handful of times. The J gene is TRBJ2-5, the V gene TRBV11-3, with TRBD1 identical over 10 bases. J was trimmed by 5 bases and V by 3 bases; bases with no gene match: 30. The CDR3 is 23 residues long. Germline CDR1 SGHNT, CDR2 YENEEA. The CDR3 nucleotides read TGTGCCAGCAGCTTCCGCACCCCGGGACAGGGGATAGTTAAGGTCATGGCGCGGGAGACCCAGTACTTC. Its protein is CASSFRTPGQGIVKVMARETQYF.

This clonotype has more than one count but fewer than ten. The chain joins TRBV28 to TRBJ1-1; perhaps TRBD1 as D (5 bases). CDR3 size: 15 residues. The germline V and J ends were trimmed by 5 bases and 1 base, with 14 bases remaining between them. Per the germline V gene, CDR1 is MDHEN and CDR2 is SYDVKM. CDR3 nucleotides: TGTGCCAGCAGTCCCCGGGGGGGTGGGAACACTGAAGCTTTCTTT. Encoded protein: CASSPRGGGNTEAFF.

This chain connects TRBV15 to TRBJ2-3; D remains unclear. This CDR3 has 15 residues. Germline V gives CDR1 LNHNV, CDR2 YYDKDF (reference sequence). Trimming took 1 base from V and 2 from J, leaving 10 bases between them. The CDR3 loop is CATSRGYRDTDTQYF. The CDR3 region has the DNA TGTGCCACCAGCAGAGGGTATAGGGACACAGATACGCAGTATTTT.

This clonotype appeared a few times. The rearrangement uses TRBV18 and TRBJ1-6; no clear D gene. The CDR3 has 14 amino acids. Germline V gene data show CDR1 as KGHSH and CDR2 as LQKENI. V was pared by 9 bases and J by 5 bases, with 14 bases between. CDR3 bases: TGTGCCAGTTCGGACCTGACGAATAATTCACCCCTCCACTTT. Its protein is CASSDLTNNSPLHF.

This clonotype came up a few times. This chain links TRBV5-5 with TRBJ2-1; no clear D. The V gene lost 4 bases and the J gene lost 8 bases, with 10 bases spanning the gap. CDR3 size: 12 residues. Germline CDR1 SGHKS, CDR2 YYEKEE (reference sequence). The CDR3 coding sequence is TGTGCCAGCAGCCCTACCCTTTATGAGCAGTTCTTC. Its translation: CASSPTLYEQFF.

This clonotype was counted between two and nine times. The gene calls are TRBV9 and TRBJ2-5, with D perhaps TRBD1 (5 bases). The V and J ends lost 2 bases and 2 bases respectively, with 16 bases between them. This CDR3 contains 16 residues. Germline CDR1 reads SGDLS; CDR2 reads YYNGEE. This CDR3 reads CASSVTSRGSQETQYF. The CDR3 nucleotides read TGTGCCAGCAGCGTGACTTCAAGGGGCAGTCAAGAGACCCAGTACTTC.

The CDR3 loop is CASSHSPEYGYTF. The CDR3 nucleotides are TGTGCCAGCAGCCATTCGCCCGAGTATGGCTACACCTTC. The V call is TRBV7-9, the J call TRBJ1-2; no clear D. This CDR3 is built from 13 residues. V was trimmed by 5 bases and J by 5 bases, leaving 12 bases between them. Germline V lookup: CDR1 SEHNR, CDR2 FQNEAQ (reference sequence).

This clonotype came up many times. This rearrangement joins TRBV9 to TRBJ1-1, with D unresolved. Germline CDR1 and CDR2: SGDLS and YYNGEE. V gave up 0 bases and J gave up 5 bases, with 8 bases separating them. The CDR3 runs 13 residues. CDR3 DNA sequence: TGTGCCAGCAGCGTAGCTTTGGGAACTGAAGCTTTCTTT. It translates to CASSVALGTEAFF.

This clonotype was seen only a few times. This rearrangement joins TRBV7-8 to TRBJ2-2; the D gene is possibly TRBD1 (5 bases). Trimming removed 3 bases at V and 2 bases at J, with 16 bases between. From germline, CDR1 is SGHVS and CDR2 FQNEAQ. The CDR3 loop spans 17 amino acids. The DNA for the CDR3 is TGTGCCAGCAGCTTTCCCATCAGGACACTAAACACCGGGGAGCTGTTTTTT. Translation: CASSFPIRTLNTGELFF.

In its sample, this clonotype was seen a few times. The chain combines TRBV7-2 with TRBJ2-1; D is ambiguous. Between the trimmed V and J ends, which lost 0 bases and 9 bases, there was a span of 12 bases. Germline assignment: CDR1 SGHTA and CDR2 FQGNSA. The CDR3 extends over 14 amino acids. The CDR3 DNA reads as TGTGCCAGCAGCTTAGCGCTTTTGGGATCTGAGCAGTTCTTC. The encoded protein is CASSLALLGSEQFF.

This clonotype was detected only a few times. The chain joins TRBV7-9 to TRBJ1-2; D unclear. Trimming stripped 1 base from V and 4 bases from J, with 13 bases between. The CDR3 covers 15 residues. Per the germline V gene, CDR1 is SEHNR and CDR2 is FQNEAQ (reference sequence). The CDR3 here is CASSLGVGRAYGYTF. In nucleotides, the CDR3 is TGTGCCAGCAGCTTAGGTGTCGGACGAGCCTATGGCTACACCTTC.

This clonotype came up a few times. This sequence joins TRBV18 and TRBJ2-1; a possible D gene is TRBD2 (6 bases). V gave up 6 bases and J gave up 5 bases, with 14 bases separating them. This CDR3 is built from 14 residues. The germline V gene has CDR1 KGHSH and CDR2 LQKENI. The CDR3 bases are TGTGCCAGCTCCCCTCCCCCGGGGGACAATGAGCAGTTCTTC. Translating gives CASSPPPGDNEQFF.

The V and J genes are TRBV7-2 and TRBJ1-6; 9 bases line up with TRBD1. V was pared by 5 bases and J by 10 bases, with 3 bases of the junction left unmatched. The CDR3 runs to 13 residues. CDR1 is SGHTA, CDR2 FQGNSA, per germline. CDR3 coding DNA: TGTGCCAGCAGCAACGACAGGGGGTCACCCCTCCACTTT. Its translation: CASSNDRGSPLHF.

This clonotype was detected ten times or more. The chain couples TRBV12-3 or TRBV12-4 to TRBJ2-3; no clear D. The CDR3 is 11 amino acids. Trimming shortened V by 6 bases and J by 4 bases, and 5 bases separated the two germline ends. This CDR3 is CASRMSDTQYF. The DNA of the CDR3 is TGTGCCAGCAGGATGTCAGATACGCAGTATTTT.

This clonotype was recorded a few times. This chain links TRBV7-6 with TRBJ2-7; tentatively, D is TRBD2 (6 bases). Trimming cost V 5 bases and J 6 bases, with 14 bases left between them. Per the germline V gene, CDR1 is SGHVS and CDR2 is FNYEAQ. The CDR3 is 13 amino acids. CDR3 sequence reads: CASSQGVGGEQYF. In nucleotides, the CDR3 is TGTGCCAGCAGCCAGGGAGTGGGAGGCGAGCAGTACTTC.

Only a few counts were recorded for this clonotype. The J gene is TRBJ2-1, the V gene TRBV7-9, with no clear D. The CDR3 totals 15 residues. Germline CDR1 reads SEHNR; CDR2 reads FQNEAQ (reference sequence). V dropped 4 bases and J dropped 5 bases, with 15 bases sitting between them. The CDR3 DNA reads TGTGCCAGCAGCTCCCCCGGGCCTTACCACAATGAGCAGTTCTTC. This codes for CASSSPGPYHNEQFF.

This clonotype has at least ten counts. The chain recombines TRBV6-5 with TRBJ2-1, with TRBD2 identical over 9 bases. J gave up 8 bases and V 4 bases, and 12 bases lay outside the gene matches. This CDR3 spans 16 amino acids. Germline-derived CDR1 and CDR2 are MNHEY and SVGAGI. CDR3 amino acids: CASSSRLAVRGDEQFF. The DNA for the CDR3 is TGTGCCAGCAGTTCTAGACTAGCGGTGAGGGGCGATGAGCAGTTCTTC.

In this sample, this clonotype turned up a few times. The V call is TRBV9, the J call TRBJ2-2; the D gene is possibly TRBD2 (5 bases). The germline V gene has CDR1 SGDLS and CDR2 YYNGEE. This CDR3 has 14 amino acids. Trimming removed 3 bases from V and 5 bases from J, with 11 bases in between. As DNA, the CDR3 is TGTGCCAGCAGCGGGCTAGCCTTGACCGGGGAGCTGTTTTTT. Translating gives CASSGLALTGELFF.

The chain joins TRBV20-1 to TRBJ2-1; a possible D gene is TRBD2 (5 bases). The CDR3 extends over 14 amino acids. Germline lookup yields CDR1 DFQATT and CDR2 SNEGSKA (reference sequence). The V and J ends lost 2 bases and 4 bases respectively, with 12 bases between them. CDR3 region: CSARFPGSYNEQFF. The CDR3 region has the DNA TGCAGTGCTAGATTCCCGGGGTCATACAATGAGCAGTTCTTC.

The chain has TRBV2 and TRBJ1-5, with D unclear. Germline V CDR1 and CDR2: SNHLY, FYNNEI. The CDR3 contains 13 residues. Trimming took 7 bases from V and 1 from J, leaving 8 bases between them. Written as DNA, the CDR3 is TGTGCCAGCACCATACTAAGCAATCAGCCCCAGCATTTT. Translation gives CASTILSNQPQHF. Supplemented by reference TRBV2 and TRBJ1-5, the full variable domain reads EPEVTQTPSHQVTQMGQEVILRCVPISNHLYFYWYRQILGQKVEFLVSFYNNEISEKSEIFDDQFSVERPDGSNFTLKIRSTKLEDSAMYFCASTILSNQPQHFGDGTRLSIL.

The CDR3 region is CASSIGSGNSPLHF. The CDR3, as DNA: TGCGCCAGCAGCATTGGTTCGGGAAATTCACCCCTCCACTTT. J is TRBJ1-6 and V is TRBV5-1; D gene unclear. The CDR3 length is 14 residues. Germline CDR1 SGHRS, CDR2 YFSETQ. The V end was cut by 4 bases, the J end by 7 bases, with 12 bases between.

CDR3 bases: TGCGCCAGCAGCCGAGTTGAACAGGGTAATGAAGCTTTCTTT. Protein sequence: CASSRVEQGNEAFF. This chain joins TRBV4-3 and TRBJ1-1, with a weak D call TRBD1 (6 bases). CDR3 length: 14 residues. Germline V lookup: CDR1 LGHNA, CDR2 YSLEER. V gave up 4 bases and J gave up 7 bases, with 16 bases separating them.

This clonotype has just a few counts. The chain joins TRBV5-1 to TRBJ2-1, with 8 positions matching TRBD2. V gave up 6 bases and J gave up 3 bases; unmatched junction bases: 14. Germline lookup yields CDR1 SGHRS and CDR2 YFSETQ. This CDR3 has 17 residues. For the CDR3, the DNA is TGCGCCAGCAACGTTTTTACTACTAGCGGACACTACAATGAGCAGTTCTTC. Translating it yields CASNVFTTSGHYNEQFF.

The chain combines TRBV7-8 with TRBJ2-3, with a tentative D call TRBD1 (5 bases). This CDR3 has 14 residues. V gave up 6 bases and J gave up 0 bases, with 10 bases separating them. Germline CDR1 is SGHVS and CDR2 is FQNEAQ. CDR3 residues: CASRSTVSTDTQYF. As DNA, the CDR3 is TGTGCCAGCAGGTCGACAGTAAGCACAGATACGCAGTATTTT.

This clonotype turned up a few times. J is TRBJ2-7 and V is TRBV12-3 or TRBV12-4; D not resolved. The CDR3 contains 13 residues. The germline V and J ends were trimmed by 6 bases and 0 bases, with 9 bases remaining between them. The CDR3: CASSEEFSYEQYF. CDR3 nucleotide sequence: TGTGCCAGCAGCGAGGAGTTCTCCTACGAGCAGTACTTC.

This clonotype came up a few times. This rearrangement joins TRBV4-2 to TRBJ2-1; the D is unclear. Germline assignment: CDR1 LGHNA and CDR2 YNFKEQ. Trimming removed 1 base at V and 8 bases at J, with 9 bases between. The CDR3 is 13 residues long. The DNA for the CDR3 is TGTGCCAGCAGCCAAGTCCCCCAGGATGAGCAGTTCTTC. Residues: CASSQVPQDEQFF.

This clonotype has only a few counts. The chain recombines TRBV7-2 with TRBJ2-4, with D possibly being TRBD1 (5 bases). CDR1 is SGHTA and CDR2 is FQGNSA in the germline V gene. The CDR3 loop spans 15 amino acids. The germline V and J ends were trimmed by 5 bases and 3 bases, with 14 bases remaining between them. The CDR3 sequence is CASSLDSTGKNIQYF. The CDR3 DNA reads TGTGCCAGCAGCCTAGACAGTACGGGCAAAAACATTCAGTACTTC.